This T cell receptor beta chain originates from a study of yellow fever vaccine responses in identical twins. V was trimmed by 2 bases and J by 4 bases, leaving 10 bases between them. Germline values: CDR1 KGHDR, CDR2 SFDVKD. This CDR3 comprises 14 residues. TCRdb reprocessed the RT-PCR reads with MiXCR, giving one entry per CDR3 protein. There are about 1,900 distinct CDR3 sequences in the sample; approximately 83% occur only once, and under 9% lies in the top ten. Study-wide results and limits: Each twin's T cell response to the vaccine was reported to look partly convergent and partly personalized.

To note about this clonotype: What it recognizes is unknown.

Specimen: T cells from blood (PBMCs), unsorted or a sorted subset (not recorded which), collected before or after yellow fever vaccination (not recorded which). This chain links TRBV24-1 with TRBJ1-1, with D tentatively TRBD1 (5 bases). The clonotype comes from a woman under 30 who received the yellow fever vaccine. As DNA, the CDR3 is TGTGCCACCAGTGATTCAGGGTCGGGCACTGAAGCTTTCTTT. It codes for CATSDSGSGTEAFF.